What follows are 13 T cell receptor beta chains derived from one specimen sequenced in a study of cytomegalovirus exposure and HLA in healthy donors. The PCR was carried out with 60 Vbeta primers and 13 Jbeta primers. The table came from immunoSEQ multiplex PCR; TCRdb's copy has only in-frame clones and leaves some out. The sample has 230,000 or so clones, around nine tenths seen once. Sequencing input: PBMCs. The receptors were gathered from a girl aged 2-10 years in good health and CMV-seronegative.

CDR3 loop: CASSSNTEAFF. The CDR3 DNA reads TGTGCCAGCAGCTCTAACACTGAAGCTTTCTTT. The genes are TRBV7-6 and TRBJ1-1; D uncertain. This CDR3 has 11 residues. CDR1 and CDR2 (germline): SGHVS, FNYEAQ. Trimming pared 4 bases from V and 2 bases from J, leaving 2 bases between.

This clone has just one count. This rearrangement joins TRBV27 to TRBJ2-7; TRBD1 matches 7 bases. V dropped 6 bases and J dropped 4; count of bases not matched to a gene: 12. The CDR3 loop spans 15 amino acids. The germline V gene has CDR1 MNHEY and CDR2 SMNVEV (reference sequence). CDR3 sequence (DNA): TGTGCCAGCAGCCAAACGCCGGGACAGAATTACGAGCAGTACTTC. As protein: CASSQTPGQNYEQYF.

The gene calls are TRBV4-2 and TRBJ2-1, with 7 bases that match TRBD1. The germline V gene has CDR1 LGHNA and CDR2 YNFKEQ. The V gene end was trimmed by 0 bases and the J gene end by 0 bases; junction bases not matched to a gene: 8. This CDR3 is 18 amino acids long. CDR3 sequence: CASSQDPWTGVSYNEQFF. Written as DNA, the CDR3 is TGTGCCAGCAGCCAAGATCCCTGGACAGGTGTCTCCTACAATGAGCAGTTCTTC.

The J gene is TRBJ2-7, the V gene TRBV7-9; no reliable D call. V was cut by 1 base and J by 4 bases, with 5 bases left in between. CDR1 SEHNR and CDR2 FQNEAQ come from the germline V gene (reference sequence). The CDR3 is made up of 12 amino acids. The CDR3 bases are TGTGCCAGCAGCTTAGGCGTTTACGAGCAGTACTTC. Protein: CASSLGVYEQYF.

The CDR3 here is CAWSVGGSSYEQYF. CDR3 nucleotides: TGTGCCTGGAGTGTAGGCGGGAGTTCCTACGAGCAGTACTTC. The rearrangement joins TRBV30 to TRBJ2-7; 7 bases align to TRBD2. Germline CDR1 is GTSNPN and CDR2 is SVGIG (reference sequence). V was pared by 0 bases and J by 1 base, with 3 bases of the junction left unmatched. This CDR3 is 14 amino acids long.

The CDR3 coding sequence is TGTGCCAGCAGCTTGGGTAGTTCACCCCTCCACTTT. It yields the protein CASSLGSSPLHF. V gene TRBV5-6 combines with J gene TRBJ1-6; no clear D. The CDR3 sequence is 12 residues long. Per the germline V gene, CDR1 is SGHDT and CDR2 is YYEEEE. V was cut by 0 bases and J by 9 bases, with 4 bases left in between.

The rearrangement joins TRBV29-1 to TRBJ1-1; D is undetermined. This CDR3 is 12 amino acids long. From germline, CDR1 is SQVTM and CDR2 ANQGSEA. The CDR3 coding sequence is TGCAGTCACCTACGGGATAAGGCTGAAGCTTTCTTT. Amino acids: CSHLRDKAEAFF.

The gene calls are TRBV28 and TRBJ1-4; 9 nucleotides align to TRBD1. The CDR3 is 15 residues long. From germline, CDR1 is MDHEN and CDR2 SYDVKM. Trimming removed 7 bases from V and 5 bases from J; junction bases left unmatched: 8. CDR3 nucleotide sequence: TGTGCCAGCAAAGCGGACAGGGGTAGAAATGAAAAACTGTTTTTT. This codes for CASKADRGRNEKLFF.

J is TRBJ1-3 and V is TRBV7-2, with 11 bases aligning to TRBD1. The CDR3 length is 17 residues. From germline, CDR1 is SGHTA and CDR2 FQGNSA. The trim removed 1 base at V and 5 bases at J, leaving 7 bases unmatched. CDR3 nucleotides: TGTGCCAGCAGCTTAGTAGGGACAGGGGGATTTAGAAACACCATATATTTT. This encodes CASSLVGTGGFRNTIYF. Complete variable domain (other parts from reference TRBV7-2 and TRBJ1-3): GAGVSQSPSNKVTEKGKDVELRCDPISGHTALYWYRQSLGQGLEFLIYFQGNSAPDKSGLPSDRFSAERTGGSVSTLTIQRTQQEDSAVYLCASSLVGTGGFRNTIYFGEGSWLTVV.

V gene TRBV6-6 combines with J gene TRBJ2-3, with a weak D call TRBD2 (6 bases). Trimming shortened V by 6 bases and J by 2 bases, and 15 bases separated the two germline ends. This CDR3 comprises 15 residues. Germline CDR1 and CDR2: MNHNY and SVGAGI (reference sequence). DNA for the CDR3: TGTGCCAGCAGCTTCCGGGACTTTTTCACAGATACGCAGTATTTT. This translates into CASSFRDFFTDTQYF.

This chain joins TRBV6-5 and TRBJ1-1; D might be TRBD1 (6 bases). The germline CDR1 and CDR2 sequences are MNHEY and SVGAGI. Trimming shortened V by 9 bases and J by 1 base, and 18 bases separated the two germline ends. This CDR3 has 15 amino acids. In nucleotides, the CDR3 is TGTGCCAGACCTCTGGCGATGGGGGCGAACACTGAAGCTTTCTTT. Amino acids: CARPLAMGANTEAFF.

The CDR3 spells CASSFTGGNYGYTF. CDR3 DNA sequence: TGTGCCAGCAGCTTCACCGGAGGGAACTATGGCTACACCTTC. The chain carries TRBV11-2 and TRBJ1-2; D gene uncertain. Trimming removed 3 bases at V and 2 bases at J, with 10 bases between. CDR3 length: 14 residues. Looked up from germline, CDR1 is SGHAT and CDR2 is FQNNGV.

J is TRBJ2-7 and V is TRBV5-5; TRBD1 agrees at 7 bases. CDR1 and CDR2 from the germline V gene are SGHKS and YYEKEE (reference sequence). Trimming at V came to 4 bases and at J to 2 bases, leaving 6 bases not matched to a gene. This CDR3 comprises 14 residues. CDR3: CASSKPGQTYEQYF. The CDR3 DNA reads TGTGCCAGCAGCAAACCGGGACAGACCTACGAGCAGTACTTC.